This entry lists 20 T cell receptor beta chains sequenced from one sample in a study of T cells in Graves' hyperthyroidism and ophthalmopathy. TCR beta CDR3 region amplification was performed from RNA transcripts. The primer set for the first-round RT-PCR of the TCR CDR3 was HTBI. One entry per CDR3 protein results from TCRdb running MiXCR on the multiplex PCR reads. The data contain some 560,000 distinct CDR3 sequences, around 14% of them singletons. The sample taken for sequencing was blood. Receptor source: a woman aged 25 to 39 with Graves' hyperthyroidism.

In its sample, this clonotype was seen many times. The V and J genes are TRBV7-9 and TRBJ1-1, with TRBD1 identical over 11 bases. The CDR3 consists of 17 residues. The germline V gene has CDR1 SEHNR and CDR2 FQNEAQ (reference sequence). The ends lost 7 bases at V and 5 bases at J; junction bases unmatched: 15. CDR3 sequence (DNA): TGTGCCAGCACCCCGTTGGCCGGGACAGGGGGATCAACTGAAGCTTTCTTT. Translating gives CASTPLAGTGGSTEAFF.

This chain joins TRBV6-1 and TRBJ1-1; D possibly corresponds to TRBD1 (6 bases). V shed 10 bases and J shed 3 bases, with 24 bases lying between them. Germline CDR1 and CDR2: MNHNS and SASEGT. The CDR3 has 16 amino acids. CDR3 amino acids: CATKGGPEGMDTEAFF. The CDR3 DNA follows: TGTGCCACCAAGGGGGGGCCAGAGGGTATGGACACTGAAGCTTTCTTT.

At least ten counts were recorded for this clonotype. The V and J genes are TRBV20-1 and TRBJ2-7, with D unclear. V lost 3 bases to trimming and J lost 4 bases, with 10 bases between them. The CDR3 spans 12 residues. CDR1 DFQATT and CDR2 SNEGSKA come from the germline V gene (reference sequence). CDR3 bases: TGCAGTGCTAGTTTAGGGTTGTACGAGCAGTACTTC. This codes for CSASLGLYEQYF.

This clonotype was found many times. J is TRBJ2-3 and V is TRBV6-1; TRBD2 is a possible D gene (6 bases). Germline CDR1 MNHNS, CDR2 SASEGT. The CDR3 has 16 residues. V lost 2 bases, J lost 1 base, and 13 bases lay in between. The CDR3 spells CASSEMARRGTDTQYF. In DNA, the CDR3 is TGTGCCAGCAGTGAAATGGCCCGGAGGGGCACAGATACGCAGTATTTT.

This clonotype was found a few times. The V gene is TRBV20-1, the J gene TRBJ2-3; D not resolved. The CDR3 runs 11 residues. Per the germline V gene, CDR1 is DFQATT and CDR2 is SNEGSKA (reference sequence). Trimming pared 8 bases from V and 4 bases from J, leaving 10 bases between. CDR3 protein: CSPQVADTQYF. CDR3 sequence (DNA): TGCAGTCCCCAAGTGGCAGATACGCAGTATTTT.

This chain uses TRBV10-3 with TRBJ1-2; 9 nucleotides align to TRBD1. Germline V CDR1 and CDR2: ENHRY, SYGVKD. With 7 bases clipped from V and 8 bases from J, the junction kept 8 bases outside the gene matches. The CDR3 has 13 amino acids. DNA for the CDR3: TGTGCCATCATCAACCGGGACAGGGCAGGCTACACCTTC. Translation: CAIINRDRAGYTF.

In this sample, this clonotype turned up many times. The chain has TRBV10-3 and TRBJ2-3, with D maybe TRBD2 (6 bases). With 9 bases removed from V and 2 bases from J, the gap between germline ends came to 12 bases. This CDR3 is built from 13 residues. Per the germline V gene, CDR1 is ENHRY and CDR2 is SYGVKD. This chain's CDR3 is CAIRASATDTQYF. CDR3 DNA sequence: TGTGCCATTAGAGCTAGCGCCACAGATACGCAGTATTTT.

This clonotype has more than one count but fewer than ten. The chain uses TRBV19 and TRBJ2-2; 9 bases are shared with TRBD2. This CDR3 contains 16 residues. CDR1 is LNHDA and CDR2 is SQIVND in the germline V gene (reference sequence). The V gene end was trimmed by 4 bases and the J gene end by 1 base; junction bases not matched to a gene: 4. CDR3 residues: CASSRELAGNTGELFF. The CDR3 DNA reads TGTGCCAGTAGTAGGGAACTAGCGGGGAACACCGGGGAGCTGTTTTTT.

This clonotype was seen many times. The rearrangement joins TRBV6-1 to TRBJ1-1; 7 bases are shared with TRBD1. Germline V CDR1 and CDR2: MNHNS, SASEGT. The CDR3 extends over 13 amino acids. The V segment lost 6 bases and the J segment 5 bases; nucleotides outside the gene matches: 6. The CDR3 DNA reads TGTGCCAGCAGCGACAGGGTTGATACTGAAGCTTTCTTT. Translating gives CASSDRVDTEAFF.

This clonotype was counted at least ten times. The chain has TRBV3-1 and TRBJ2-3, with 7 bases fitting TRBD2. This CDR3 spans 16 amino acids. Germline V gives CDR1 LGHDT, CDR2 YNNKEL (reference sequence). J was trimmed by 5 bases and V by 1 base; bases with no gene match: 9. This CDR3 reads CASSQGVGVAGDTQYF. The CDR3 nucleotides read TGTGCCAGCAGCCAAGGGGTTGGTGTAGCGGGAGATACGCAGTATTTT.

This rearrangement joins TRBV24-1 to TRBJ2-3; no definite D call. The CDR3 is 13 amino acids. Germline-derived CDR1 and CDR2 are KGHDR and SFDVKD. V was shortened by 0 bases and J by 4 bases, with 4 bases between the two germline ends. The CDR3 protein is CATSDLTSDTQYF. DNA for the CDR3: TGTGCCACCAGTGATTTGACATCAGATACGCAGTATTTT.

This clonotype came up many times. Here the CDR3 reads CASSYRTSGSNEQFF. CDR3 nucleotides: TGTGCCAGCAGTTATAGGACTAGCGGGAGTAATGAGCAGTTCTTC. This chain joins TRBV6-1 and TRBJ2-1; 13 bases match TRBD2. This CDR3 contains 15 residues. Germline trimming cut 5 bases from V and 7 bases from J; bases unmatched to any gene: 5. CDR1 and CDR2 (germline): MNHNS, SASEGT.

In this sample, this clonotype turned up many times. The CDR3: CSASDLAGGFYEQYF. The CDR3 bases are TGCAGTGCTAGTGATTTAGCGGGAGGGTTCTACGAGCAGTACTTC. V and J are TRBV20-1 and TRBJ2-7; 11 bases line up with TRBD2. The ends lost 3 bases at V and 3 bases at J; junction bases unmatched: 7. CDR1 is DFQATT and CDR2 is SNEGSKA in the germline V gene (reference sequence). CDR3 length: 15 residues.

This clonotype was found many times. The J gene is TRBJ2-7, the V gene TRBV5-1, with 10 bases lining up with TRBD1. The J segment lost 0 bases and the V segment lost 4 bases, leaving 1 base of the junction unmatched. CDR1 is SGHRS and CDR2 is YFSETQ in the germline V gene. The CDR3 contains 14 residues. This CDR3 reads CASSGTGASYEQYF. CDR3 bases: TGCGCCAGCAGCGGGACAGGGGCCTCCTACGAGCAGTACTTC.

This clonotype was seen more than once but under ten times. The chain combines TRBV10-3 with TRBJ2-6; 7 bases fit TRBD1. Germline V gene lookup returns CDR1 ENHRY and CDR2 SYGVKD. With 7 bases clipped from V and 1 base from J, the junction kept 10 bases outside the gene matches. The CDR3 has 17 residues. The chain's CDR3 is CAITRGTVESGANVLTF. DNA for the CDR3: TGTGCCATCACAAGGGGGACAGTGGAATCTGGGGCCAACGTCCTGACTTTC.

This clonotype was seen many times. The chain couples TRBV20-1 to TRBJ1-6; TRBD1 aligns across 12 bases. This CDR3 contains 13 residues. The ends lost 3 bases at V and 10 bases at J; junction bases unmatched: 1. In germline, CDR1 is DFQATT, CDR2 SNEGSKA (reference sequence). The CDR3 reads CSARGTGGSPLHF. The CDR3 DNA reads as TGCAGTGCTAGGGGGACAGGGGGCTCACCCCTCCACTTT.

This sequence joins TRBV27 and TRBJ2-1, with D possibly matching TRBD1 (7 bases). Germline V gene lookup returns CDR1 MNHEY and CDR2 SMNVEV (reference sequence). Trimming removed 11 bases at V and 9 bases at J, with 23 bases between. The CDR3 has 14 amino acids. CDR3 sequence: CASGGTVGLGEQFF. As DNA, the CDR3 is TGTGCCTCTGGAGGGACAGTGGGCCTAGGTGAGCAGTTCTTC.

This clonotype was counted many times. CDR3: CATSPRGTNYGYTF. Written as DNA, the CDR3 is TGTGCCACCAGCCCGAGGGGCACTAACTATGGCTACACCTTC. The V call is TRBV24-1, the J call TRBJ1-2; possibly TRBD1 for D (5 bases). V was clipped by 7 bases and J by 0 bases, with 11 bases between them. The CDR3 is made up of 14 amino acids. Germline V lookup: CDR1 KGHDR, CDR2 SFDVKD.

The rearrangement uses TRBV5-6 and TRBJ1-3; D gene ambiguous. The germline V gene encodes CDR1 SGHDT and CDR2 YYEEEE. Between the trimmed V and J ends, which lost 2 bases and 0 bases, there was a span of 21 bases. This CDR3 spans 19 amino acids. CDR3 bases: TGTGCCAGCAGCTTAACGTTTCTAAGAGACGGCAACTCTGGAAACACCATATATTTT. This sequence encodes CASSLTFLRDGNSGNTIYF.

This clonotype was counted only a few times. The chain carries TRBV7-2 and TRBJ2-1; the match to TRBD2 covers 10 bases. Per the germline V gene, CDR1 is SGHTA and CDR2 is FQGNSA. V lost 5 bases to trimming and J lost 8 bases; unmatched junction nucleotides: 6. The CDR3 has 14 amino acids. CDR3 sequence: CASSRSSGSDEQFF. The CDR3 nucleotides are TGTGCCAGCAGCCGTTCTAGCGGGAGTGATGAGCAGTTCTTC.